Listed here are 5 T cell receptor beta chains from one sample, sequenced in a study of blood T cell repertoires in COVID-19. Libraries were prepared by immunoSEQ multiplex PCR; TCRdb keeps only in-frame clonotypes and omits some of them. This table has roughly 250,000 clones, approximately 90% appearing once. The sample consisted of PBMCs or T cells enriched from blood (not recorded which). These receptors were obtained from a woman aged 40 to 49 with acute COVID-19.

The rearrangement links TRBV2 to TRBJ1-6; D might be TRBD1 (6 bases). The germline V and J ends were trimmed by 3 bases and 10 bases, with 19 bases remaining between them. CDR3 length equals 16 residues. Germline-derived CDR1 and CDR2 are SNHLY and FYNNEI. CDR3 bases: TGTGCCAGCAGTGAGGGCCCCGGGACAAGGGGCTCACCCCTCCACTTT. This translates into CASSEGPGTRGSPLHF.

V usage is TRBV6-1 and J usage is TRBJ2-3; TRBD2 matches 13 bases. From germline, CDR1 is MNHNS and CDR2 SASEGT. The junction had 5 bases not matched to a gene; V was cut back by 4 bases and J by 4 bases. The CDR3 is 16 residues long. The CDR3 is CASSARTSGSADTQYF. Written as DNA, the CDR3 is TGTGCCAGCAGTGCGAGGACTAGCGGGAGTGCAGATACGCAGTATTTT.

The genes are TRBV9 and TRBJ1-6; unclear D gene. Trimming took 7 bases from V and 8 from J, leaving 13 bases between them. Germline loops: CDR1 SGDLS, CDR2 YYNGEE. The CDR3 spans 13 residues. This CDR3 is CASASHLDSPLHF. The CDR3 DNA is TGTGCCAGCGCGTCCCACCTGGATTCACCCCTCCACTTT.

V and J are TRBV27 and TRBJ1-6; D possibly corresponds to TRBD1 (5 bases). Trimming left V 6 bases short and J 11 bases short, with 20 bases between. The V gene's germline CDR1 is MNHEY and CDR2 SMNVEV (reference sequence). The CDR3 is made up of 15 amino acids. CDR3 nucleotides: TGTGCCAGCAGCCATTTAACAGGACCCAAGGCACCCCTCCACTTT. Its protein is CASSHLTGPKAPLHF.

The CDR3 region has the DNA TGTGCCAGCAGCTTGGATGGACAGGGCGTCGAGACCCAGTACTTC. As protein: CASSLDGQGVETQYF. The chain couples TRBV5-4 to TRBJ2-5, with 8 bases aligning to TRBD1. In germline, CDR1 is SGHNT, CDR2 YYREEE (reference sequence). The CDR3 has 15 residues. V lost 0 bases, J lost 5 bases, and 6 bases stayed unmatched.